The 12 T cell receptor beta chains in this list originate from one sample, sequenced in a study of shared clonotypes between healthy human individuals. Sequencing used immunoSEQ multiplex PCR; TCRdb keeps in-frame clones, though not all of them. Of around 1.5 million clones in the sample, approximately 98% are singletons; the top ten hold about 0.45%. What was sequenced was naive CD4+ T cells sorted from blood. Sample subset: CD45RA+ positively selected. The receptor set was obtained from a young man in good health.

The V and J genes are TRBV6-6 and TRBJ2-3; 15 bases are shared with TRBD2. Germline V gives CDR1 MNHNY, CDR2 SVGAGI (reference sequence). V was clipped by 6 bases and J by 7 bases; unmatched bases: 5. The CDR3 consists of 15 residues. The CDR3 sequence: CASRVGLAGGNTQYF. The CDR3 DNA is TGTGCCAGCAGAGTGGGACTAGCGGGAGGAAATACGCAGTATTTT.

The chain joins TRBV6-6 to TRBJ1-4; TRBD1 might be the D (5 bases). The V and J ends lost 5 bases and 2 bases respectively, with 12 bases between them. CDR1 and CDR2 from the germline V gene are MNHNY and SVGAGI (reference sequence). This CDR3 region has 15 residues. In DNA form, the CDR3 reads TGTGCCAGCAGTCCCCTGGGGGGGACTAATGAAAAACTGTTTTTT. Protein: CASSPLGGTNEKLFF.

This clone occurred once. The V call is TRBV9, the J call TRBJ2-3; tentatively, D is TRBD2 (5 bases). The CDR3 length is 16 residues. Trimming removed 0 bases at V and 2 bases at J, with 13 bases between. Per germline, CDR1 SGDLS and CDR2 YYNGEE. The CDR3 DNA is TGTGCCAGCAGCGTAGGGGAGAGGTACTCCACAGATACGCAGTATTTT. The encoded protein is CASSVGERYSTDTQYF.

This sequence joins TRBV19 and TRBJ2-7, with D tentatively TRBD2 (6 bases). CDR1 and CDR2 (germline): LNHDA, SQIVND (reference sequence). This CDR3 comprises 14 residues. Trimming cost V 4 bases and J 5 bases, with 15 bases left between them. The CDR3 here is CASSNPGVTHEQYF. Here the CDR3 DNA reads TGTGCCAGTAGTAATCCGGGAGTCACCCACGAGCAGTACTTC.

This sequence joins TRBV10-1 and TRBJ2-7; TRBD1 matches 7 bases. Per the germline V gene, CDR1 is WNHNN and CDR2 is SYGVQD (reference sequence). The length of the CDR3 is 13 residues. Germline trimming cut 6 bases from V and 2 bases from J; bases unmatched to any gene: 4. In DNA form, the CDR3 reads TGCGCCAGCAGCCCGACAGGGCCCTACGAGCAGTACTTC. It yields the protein CASSPTGPYEQYF.

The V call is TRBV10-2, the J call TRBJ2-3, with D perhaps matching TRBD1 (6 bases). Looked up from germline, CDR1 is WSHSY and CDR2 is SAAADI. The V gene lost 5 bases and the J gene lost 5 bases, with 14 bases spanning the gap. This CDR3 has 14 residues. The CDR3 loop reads CASSQQGFQDTQYF. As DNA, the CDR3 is TGCGCCAGCAGTCAACAGGGTTTTCAAGATACGCAGTATTTT.

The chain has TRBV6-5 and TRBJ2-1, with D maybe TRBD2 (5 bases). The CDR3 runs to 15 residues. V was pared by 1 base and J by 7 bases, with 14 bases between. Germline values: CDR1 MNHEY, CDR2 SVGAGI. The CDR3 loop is CASSYFRDRTNEQFF. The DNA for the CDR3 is TGTGCCAGCAGTTACTTCCGGGATCGAACTAATGAGCAGTTCTTC.

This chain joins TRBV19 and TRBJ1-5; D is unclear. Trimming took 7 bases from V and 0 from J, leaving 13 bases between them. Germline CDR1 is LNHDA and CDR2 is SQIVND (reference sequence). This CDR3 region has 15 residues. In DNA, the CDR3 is TGTGCCAGTAAGGTGGGAGGAAATAGCAATCAGCCCCAGCATTTT. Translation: CASKVGGNSNQPQHF.

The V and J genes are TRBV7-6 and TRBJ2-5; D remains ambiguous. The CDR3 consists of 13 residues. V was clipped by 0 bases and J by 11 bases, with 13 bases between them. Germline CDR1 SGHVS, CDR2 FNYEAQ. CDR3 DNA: TGTGCCAGCAGCTTAGCTCTAGAGTCACTGCAGTACTTC. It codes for CASSLALESLQYF.

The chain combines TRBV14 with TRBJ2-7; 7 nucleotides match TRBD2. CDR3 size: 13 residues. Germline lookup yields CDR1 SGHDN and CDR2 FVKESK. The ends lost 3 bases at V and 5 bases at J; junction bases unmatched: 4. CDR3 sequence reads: CASSHPGGDEQYF. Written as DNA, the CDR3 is TGTGCCAGCAGCCATCCTGGGGGGGACGAGCAGTACTTC.

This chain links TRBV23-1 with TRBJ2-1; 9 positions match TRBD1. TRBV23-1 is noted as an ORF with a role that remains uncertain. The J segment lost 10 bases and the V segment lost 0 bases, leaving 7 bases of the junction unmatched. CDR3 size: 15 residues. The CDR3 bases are TGCGCCAGCAGTCAATCGATCGGACAGGGGATCGAGCAGTTCTTC. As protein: CASSQSIGQGIEQFF.

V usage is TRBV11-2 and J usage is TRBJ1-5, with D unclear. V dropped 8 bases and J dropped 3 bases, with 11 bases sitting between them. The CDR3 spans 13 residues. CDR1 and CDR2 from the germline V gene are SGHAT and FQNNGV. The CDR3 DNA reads TGTGCCAGCCGCGGGAACGCCAATCAGCCCCAGCATTTT. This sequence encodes CASRGNANQPQHF.